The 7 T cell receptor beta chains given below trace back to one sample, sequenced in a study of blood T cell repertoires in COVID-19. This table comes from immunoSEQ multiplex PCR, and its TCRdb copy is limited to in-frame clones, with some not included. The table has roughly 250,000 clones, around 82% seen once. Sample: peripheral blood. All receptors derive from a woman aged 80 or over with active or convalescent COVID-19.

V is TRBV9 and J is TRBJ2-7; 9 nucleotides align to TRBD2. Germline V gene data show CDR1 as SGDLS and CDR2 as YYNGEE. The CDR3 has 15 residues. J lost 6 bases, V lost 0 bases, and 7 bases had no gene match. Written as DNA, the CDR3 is TGTGCCAGCAGCGTAGGGGGTAGCGGGAGAGCCGAGCAGTACTTC. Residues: CASSVGGSGRAEQYF.

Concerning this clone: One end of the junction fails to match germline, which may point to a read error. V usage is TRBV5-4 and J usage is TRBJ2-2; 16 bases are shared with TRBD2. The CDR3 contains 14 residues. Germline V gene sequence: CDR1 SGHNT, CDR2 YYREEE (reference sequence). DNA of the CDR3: TGTGCCAGCAGCTCGGGACTAGCGGGAGGGGGGCTGTTTTTT. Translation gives CASSSGLAGGGLFF.

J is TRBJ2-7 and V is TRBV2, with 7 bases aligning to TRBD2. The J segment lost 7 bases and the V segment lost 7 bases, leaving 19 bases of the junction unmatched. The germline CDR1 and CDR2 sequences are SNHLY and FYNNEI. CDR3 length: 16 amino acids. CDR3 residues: CASTLSPGGTTGEQYF. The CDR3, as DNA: TGTGCCAGCACCCTCAGCCCGGGGGGAACTACGGGGGAGCAGTACTTC. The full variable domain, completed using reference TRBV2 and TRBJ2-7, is EPEVTQTPSHQVTQMGQEVILRCVPISNHLYFYWYRQILGQKVEFLVSFYNNEISEKSEIFDDQFSVERPDGSNFTLKIRSTKLEDSAMYFCASTLSPGGTTGEQYFGPGTRLTVT.

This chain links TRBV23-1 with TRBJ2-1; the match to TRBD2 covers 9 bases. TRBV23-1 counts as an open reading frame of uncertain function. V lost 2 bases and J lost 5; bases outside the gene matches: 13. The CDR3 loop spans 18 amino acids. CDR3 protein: CASSQPVPRIAGDNEQFF. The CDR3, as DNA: TGCGCCAGCAGTCAACCAGTCCCCCGGATAGCGGGAGACAATGAGCAGTTCTTC.

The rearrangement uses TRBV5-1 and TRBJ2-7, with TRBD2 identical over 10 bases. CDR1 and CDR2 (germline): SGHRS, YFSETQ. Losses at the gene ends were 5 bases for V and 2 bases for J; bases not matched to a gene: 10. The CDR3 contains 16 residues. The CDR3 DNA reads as TGCGCCAGCAGAAGAAACTCCGGGACTAGCGCCTACGAGCAGTACTTC. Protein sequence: CASRRNSGTSAYEQYF.

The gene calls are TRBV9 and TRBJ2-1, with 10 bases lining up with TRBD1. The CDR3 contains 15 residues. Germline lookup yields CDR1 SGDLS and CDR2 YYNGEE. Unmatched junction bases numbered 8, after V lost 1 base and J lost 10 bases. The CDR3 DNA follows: TGTGCCAGCAGCGTATGGACAGGGGGGTTCCCAGAGCAGTTCTTC. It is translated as CASSVWTGGFPEQFF.

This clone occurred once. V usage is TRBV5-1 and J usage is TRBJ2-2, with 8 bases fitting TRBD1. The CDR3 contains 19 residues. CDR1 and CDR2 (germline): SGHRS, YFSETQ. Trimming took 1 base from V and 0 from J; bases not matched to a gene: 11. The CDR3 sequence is CASSLIFGQGATNTGELFF. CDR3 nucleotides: TGCGCCAGCAGCTTGATTTTCGGGCAGGGGGCGACGAACACCGGGGAGCTGTTTTTT.